A single sample is the source of the 13 T cell receptor beta chains below, sequenced in a study of cytomegalovirus exposure and HLA in healthy donors. Vbeta (60) and Jbeta (13) primers were used in the PCR. Clones were read by immunoSEQ multiplex PCR, and TCRdb kept only the in-frame ones, dropping some. The data hold about 130,000 clones, with more than 65% observed a single time. Sequenced: PBMCs. These receptors all come from a man younger than 35 in good health and CMV-seropositive.

The chain joins TRBV10-1 to TRBJ2-5, with TRBD2 as a possible D gene (6 bases). The J call may be incorrect, as the DNA end agrees better with TRBJ2-7. Germline-derived CDR1 and CDR2 are WNHNN and SYGVQD (reference sequence). The CDR3 is 13 residues long. CDR3: CASSESGGYEQYF. CDR3 in DNA: TGCGCCAGCAGTGAGTCAGGAGGGTACGAGCAGTACTTC.

The chain couples TRBV13 to TRBJ1-4; D perhaps matches TRBD1 (6 bases). Trimming shortened V by 2 bases and J by 4 bases, and 17 bases separated the two germline ends. CDR1 is PRHDT and CDR2 is FYEKMQ in the germline V gene (reference sequence). This CDR3 contains 17 residues. CDR3 amino acids: CASSLRGQSLLNEKLFF. The CDR3 bases are TGTGCCAGCAGCTTAAGGGGACAATCACTACTTAATGAAAAACTGTTTTTT.

The CDR3 here is CASSQPYQGDTQYF. Here the CDR3 DNA reads TGCGCCAGCAGCCAACCATACCAGGGAGATACGCAGTATTTT. This chain connects TRBV4-1 to TRBJ2-3, with a tentative D call TRBD1 (5 bases). The germline V gene has CDR1 MGHRA and CDR2 YSYEKL. V gave up 2 bases and J gave up 5 bases, with 11 bases separating them. The CDR3 is 14 residues long.

The rearrangement joins TRBV29-1 to TRBJ2-3; no definite D call. Trimming removed 3 bases from V and 0 bases from J, with 13 bases in between. Germline-derived CDR1 and CDR2 are SQVTM and ANQGSEA. CDR3 size: 15 residues. CDR3 bases: TGCAGCGTTGAGGTTCTAGGCCTTAGCACAGATACGCAGTATTTT. This encodes CSVEVLGLSTDTQYF.

Note on this clone: The sample holds other DNA sequences that translate to the same CDR3. V usage is TRBV7-2 and J usage is TRBJ2-6, with D hard to call. Germline CDR1 is SGHTA and CDR2 is FQGNSA. Trimming shortened V by 5 bases and J by 1 base, and 9 bases separated the two germline ends. The CDR3 is 15 amino acids. The CDR3 DNA follows: TGTGCCAGCAGCCAATGGGCGTCTGGGGCCAACGTCCTGACTTTC. Translation gives CASSQWASGANVLTF. The complete variable domain, with remaining parts taken from reference TRBV7-2 and TRBJ2-6, reads GAGVSQSPSNKVTEKGKDVELRCDPISGHTALYWYRQSLGQGLEFLIYFQGNSAPDKSGLPSDRFSAERTGGSVSTLTIQRTQQEDSAVYLCASSQWASGANVLTFGAGSRLTVL.

The count of this clone is one. The chain couples TRBV5-4 to TRBJ2-5, with no clear D. Looked up from germline, CDR1 is SGHNT and CDR2 is YYREEE (reference sequence). Trimming shortened V by 0 bases and J by 3 bases, and 6 bases separated the two germline ends. The CDR3 covers 13 residues. The CDR3 bases are TGTGCCAGCAGCTTGGTATCCGAAGAGACCCAGTACTTC. Protein product: CASSLVSEETQYF.

V and J are TRBV5-1 and TRBJ2-3; maybe TRBD2 (6 bases). CDR1 is SGHRS and CDR2 is YFSETQ in the germline V gene. V dropped 1 base and J dropped 1 base, with 10 bases sitting between them. The CDR3 totals 15 residues. The CDR3 coding sequence is TGCGCCAGCAGCTTGCCGCGCGGGGGCACAGATACGCAGTATTTT. It specifies CASSLPRGGTDTQYF.

The J gene is TRBJ2-7, the V gene TRBV5-1; weak D call: TRBD2 (6 bases). Trimming pared 0 bases from V and 7 bases from J, leaving 17 bases between. Germline CDR1 and CDR2: SGHRS and YFSETQ. The CDR3 has 15 residues. This CDR3 reads CASSLGGGGGTEQYF. Here the CDR3 DNA reads TGCGCCAGCAGCTTGGGCGGCGGAGGAGGGACTGAGCAGTACTTC.

The genes are TRBV7-9 and TRBJ1-2, with D unresolved. Per germline, CDR1 SEHNR and CDR2 FQNEAQ (reference sequence). Deletions cut 4 bases from V and 1 base from J, with 4 bases between. The CDR3 has 12 amino acids. The CDR3: CASSSDNYGYTF. CDR3 DNA: TGTGCCAGCAGCTCAGATAACTATGGCTACACCTTC.

The genes are TRBV5-8 and TRBJ2-7, with unresolved D. The CDR3 sequence is 14 residues long. Trimming took off 2 bases at V and 2 bases at J, with 11 bases between the two ends. Germline CDR1 and CDR2: SGHTS and YDEGEE. The CDR3 is CASSFAALTYEQYF. DNA of the CDR3: TGTGCCAGCAGCTTCGCGGCACTGACCTACGAGCAGTACTTC.

The genes are TRBV5-6 and TRBJ1-1; 7 bases fit TRBD1. This CDR3 is 14 amino acids long. The germline V gene has CDR1 SGHDT and CDR2 YYEEEE. Unmatched junction bases numbered 10, after V lost 4 bases and J lost 7 bases. CDR3 in amino acids: CASSPNDRVGEAFF. CDR3 DNA sequence: TGTGCCAGCAGCCCGAACGACAGGGTTGGTGAAGCTTTCTTT.

This clone was detected only once. This chain connects TRBV30 to TRBJ1-5; possibly TRBD1 for D (5 bases). The ends were cut back, 0 bases at V and 6 bases at J, with 9 bases in the middle. This CDR3 is 13 amino acids long. Germline V gene data show CDR1 as GTSNPN and CDR2 as SVGIG (reference sequence). CDR3 amino acids: CAWSVGRGQPQHF. In DNA, the CDR3 is TGTGCCTGGAGTGTTGGGAGGGGTCAGCCCCAGCATTTT.

The rearrangement uses TRBV7-9 and TRBJ2-7; tentative D call: TRBD1 (6 bases). Germline V gene data show CDR1 as SEHNR and CDR2 as FQNEAQ (reference sequence). Trimming removed 5 bases from V and 1 base from J, with 12 bases in between. CDR3 size: 14 residues. CDR3 DNA sequence: TGTGCCAGCAGCCGGACAGTAGGGTCCTACGAGCAGTACTTC. It encodes CASSRTVGSYEQYF.